This T cell receptor beta chain was obtained from a study of cytomegalovirus exposure and HLA in healthy donors. In the study overall: Earlier, 180 million or so T cells were analyzed, and some 120 million unique TCR beta sequences were found among them. Of several hundred genotyped donors, about 80% clustered with self-reported Caucasian donors. Whole-study findings and limits: Analyses of presence and absence presupposed an approximately uniform sequencing depth across donors.

This clone came up a few times. What it recognizes is unknown. Unmatched junction bases numbered 6, after V lost 7 bases and J lost 4 bases. Germline V gives CDR1 LNHDA, CDR2 SQIVND (reference sequence). The CDR3 extends over 13 amino acids. PCR amplification relied on 60 Vbeta primers (plus 13 Jbeta primers). TCRdb's table, derived via immunoSEQ multiplex PCR, lists solely in-frame clones and lacks some. Of 150,000 to 180,000 clones in the sample, around 84% were seen once. This clonotype was obtained from a middle-aged woman in good health and CMV-seropositive. The chain carries TRBV19 and TRBJ1-2, with 7 positions matching TRBD1. The sample was PBMCs. CDR3 coding DNA: TGTGCCAGTATGAGGGGGCTTGGCTATGGCTACACCTTC. Its translation is CASMRGLGYGYTF.